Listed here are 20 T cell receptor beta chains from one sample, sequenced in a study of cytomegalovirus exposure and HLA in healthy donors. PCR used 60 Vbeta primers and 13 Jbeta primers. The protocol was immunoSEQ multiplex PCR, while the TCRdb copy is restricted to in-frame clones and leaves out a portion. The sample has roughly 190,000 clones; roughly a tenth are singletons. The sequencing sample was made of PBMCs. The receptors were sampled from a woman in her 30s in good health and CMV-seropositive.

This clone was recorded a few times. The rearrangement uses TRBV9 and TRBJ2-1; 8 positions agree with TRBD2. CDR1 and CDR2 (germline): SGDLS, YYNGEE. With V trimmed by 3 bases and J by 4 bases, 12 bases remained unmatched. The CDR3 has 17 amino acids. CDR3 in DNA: TGTGCCAGCAGCGACACCCTGGGACTAGGGATTTACAATGAGCAGTTCTTC. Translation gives CASSDTLGLGIYNEQFF.

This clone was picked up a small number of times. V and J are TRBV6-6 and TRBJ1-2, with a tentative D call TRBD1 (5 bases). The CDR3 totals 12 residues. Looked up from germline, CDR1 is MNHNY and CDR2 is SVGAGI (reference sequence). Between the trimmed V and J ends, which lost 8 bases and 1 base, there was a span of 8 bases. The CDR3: CASSGLNYGYTF. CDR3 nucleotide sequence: TGTGCCAGCTCGGGACTTAACTATGGCTACACCTTC.

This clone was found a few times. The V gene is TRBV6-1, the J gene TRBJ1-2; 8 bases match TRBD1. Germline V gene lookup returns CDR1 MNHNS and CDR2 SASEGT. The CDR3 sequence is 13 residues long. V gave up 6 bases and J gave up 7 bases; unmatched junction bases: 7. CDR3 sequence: CASRPDRAGGYTF. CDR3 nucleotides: TGTGCCAGCAGGCCGGACAGGGCAGGTGGCTACACCTTC.

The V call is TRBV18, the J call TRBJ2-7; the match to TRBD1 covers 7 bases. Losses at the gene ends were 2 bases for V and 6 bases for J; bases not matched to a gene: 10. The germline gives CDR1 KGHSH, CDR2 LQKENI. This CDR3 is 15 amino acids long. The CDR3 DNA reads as TGTGCCAGCTCACCAAGTGGGACAGCCATTCTCGAGCAGTACTTC. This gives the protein CASSPSGTAILEQYF.

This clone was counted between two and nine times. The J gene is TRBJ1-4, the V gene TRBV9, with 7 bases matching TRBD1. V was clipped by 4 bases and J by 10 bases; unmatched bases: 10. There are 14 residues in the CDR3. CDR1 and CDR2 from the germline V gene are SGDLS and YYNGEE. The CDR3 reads CASSIGTVGGKLFF. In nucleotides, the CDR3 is TGTGCCAGCAGCATAGGGACAGTTGGAGGAAAACTGTTTTTT. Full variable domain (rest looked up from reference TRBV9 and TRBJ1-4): DSGVTQTPKHLITATGQRVTLRCSPRSGDLSVYWYQQSLDQGLQFLIQYYNGEERAKGNILERFSAQQFPDLHSELNLSSLELGDSALYFCASSIGTVGGKLFFGSGTQLSVL.

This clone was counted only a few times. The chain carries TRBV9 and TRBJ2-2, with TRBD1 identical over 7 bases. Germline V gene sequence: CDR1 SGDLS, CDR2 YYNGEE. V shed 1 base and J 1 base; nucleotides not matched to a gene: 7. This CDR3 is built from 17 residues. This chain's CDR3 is CASSVTGDLKNTGELFF. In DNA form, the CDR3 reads TGTGCCAGCAGCGTAACAGGGGACCTTAAGAACACCGGGGAGCTGTTTTTT. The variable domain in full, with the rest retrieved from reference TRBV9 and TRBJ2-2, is DSGVTQTPKHLITATGQRVTLRCSPRSGDLSVYWYQQSLDQGLQFLIQYYNGEERAKGNILERFSAQQFPDLHSELNLSSLELGDSALYFCASSVTGDLKNTGELFFGEGSRLTVL.

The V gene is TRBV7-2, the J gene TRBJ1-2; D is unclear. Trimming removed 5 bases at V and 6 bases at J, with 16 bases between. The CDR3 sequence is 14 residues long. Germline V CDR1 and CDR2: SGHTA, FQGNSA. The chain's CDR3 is CASSQFSPGNGYTF. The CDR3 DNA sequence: TGTGCCAGCAGCCAATTTTCCCCGGGGAATGGCTACACCTTC.

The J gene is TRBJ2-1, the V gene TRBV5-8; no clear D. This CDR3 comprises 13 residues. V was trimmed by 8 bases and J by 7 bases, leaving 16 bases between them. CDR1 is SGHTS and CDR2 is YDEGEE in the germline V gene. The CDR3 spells CASSRPPGNEQFF. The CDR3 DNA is TGTGCCAGTAGTAGGCCTCCCGGGAATGAGCAGTTCTTC.

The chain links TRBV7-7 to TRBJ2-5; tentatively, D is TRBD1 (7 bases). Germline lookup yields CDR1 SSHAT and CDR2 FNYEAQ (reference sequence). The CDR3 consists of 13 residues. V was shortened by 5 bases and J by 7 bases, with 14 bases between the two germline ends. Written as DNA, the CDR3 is TGTGCCAGCAGCCCTCGACAGGGAGGGACCCAGTACTTC. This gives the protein CASSPRQGGTQYF. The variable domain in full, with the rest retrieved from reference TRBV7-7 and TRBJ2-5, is GAGVSQSPRYKVTKRGQDVTLRCDPISSHATLYWYQQALGQGPEFLTYFNYEAQPDKSGLPSDRFSAERPEGSISTLTIQRTEQRDSAMYRCASSPRQGGTQYFGPGTRLLVL.

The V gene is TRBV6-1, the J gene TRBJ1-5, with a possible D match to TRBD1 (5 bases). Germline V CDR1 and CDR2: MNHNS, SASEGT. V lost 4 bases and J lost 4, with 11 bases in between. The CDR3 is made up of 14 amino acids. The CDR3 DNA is TGTGCCAGCAGTGCTACAGGTACAAATCAGCCCCAGCATTTT. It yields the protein CASSATGTNQPQHF.

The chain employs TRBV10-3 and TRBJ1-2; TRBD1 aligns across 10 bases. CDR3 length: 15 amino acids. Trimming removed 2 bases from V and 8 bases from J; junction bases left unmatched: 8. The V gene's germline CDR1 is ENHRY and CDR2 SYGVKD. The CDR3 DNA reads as TGTGCCATCAGTGAGATCTCCGGGACAGGGGTCGGCTACACCTTC. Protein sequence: CAISEISGTGVGYTF.

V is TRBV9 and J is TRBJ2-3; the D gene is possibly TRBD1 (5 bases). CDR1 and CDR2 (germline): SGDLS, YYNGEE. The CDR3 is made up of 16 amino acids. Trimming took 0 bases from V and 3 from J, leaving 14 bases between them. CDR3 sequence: CASSVGADRGTDTQYF. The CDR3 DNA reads TGTGCCAGCAGCGTAGGAGCAGATAGGGGTACAGATACGCAGTATTTT.

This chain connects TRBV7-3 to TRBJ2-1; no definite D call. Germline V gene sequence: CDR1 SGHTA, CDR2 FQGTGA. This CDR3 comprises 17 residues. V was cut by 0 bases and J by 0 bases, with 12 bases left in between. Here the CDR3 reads CASSLTPSRDSYNEQFF. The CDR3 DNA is TGTGCCAGCAGCTTAACTCCTTCTCGCGACTCCTACAATGAGCAGTTCTTC. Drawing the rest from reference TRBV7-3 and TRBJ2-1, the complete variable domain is GAGVSQTPSNKVTEKGKYVELRCDPISGHTALYWYRQSLGQGPEFLIYFQGTGAADDSGLPNDRFFAVRPEGSVSTLKIQRTERGDSAVYLCASSLTPSRDSYNEQFFGPGTRLTVL.

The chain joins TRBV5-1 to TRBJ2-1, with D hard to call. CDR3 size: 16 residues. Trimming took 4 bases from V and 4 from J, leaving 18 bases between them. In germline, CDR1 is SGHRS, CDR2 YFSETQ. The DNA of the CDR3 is TGCGCCAGCAGCACCACTGAACCCTCAATTTACAATGAGCAGTTCTTC. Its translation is CASSTTEPSIYNEQFF.

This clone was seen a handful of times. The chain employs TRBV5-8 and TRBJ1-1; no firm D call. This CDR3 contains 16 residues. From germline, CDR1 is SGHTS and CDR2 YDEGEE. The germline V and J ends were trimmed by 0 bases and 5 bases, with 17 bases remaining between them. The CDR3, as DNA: TGTGCCAGCAGCTTGGGACTGGTGATTATGAGGACTGAAGCTTTCTTT. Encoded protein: CASSLGLVIMRTEAFF. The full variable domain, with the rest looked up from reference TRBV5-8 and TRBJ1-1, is EAGVTQSPTHLIKTRGQQATLRCSPISGHTSVYWYQQALGLGLQFLLWYDEGEERNRGNFPPRFSGRQFPNYSSELNVNALELEDSALYLCASSLGLVIMRTEAFFGQGTRLTVV.

This chain's CDR3 is CAWRIEHRDREHQPQHF. The CDR3 region has the DNA TGTGCCTGGAGGATAGAACACCGGGACAGGGAACATCAGCCCCAGCATTTT. V usage is TRBV30 and J usage is TRBJ1-5; 9 nucleotides match TRBD1. The germline V gene has CDR1 GTSNPN and CDR2 SVGIG (reference sequence). The J segment lost 5 bases and the V segment lost 3 bases, leaving 14 bases of the junction unmatched. The CDR3 has 17 amino acids.

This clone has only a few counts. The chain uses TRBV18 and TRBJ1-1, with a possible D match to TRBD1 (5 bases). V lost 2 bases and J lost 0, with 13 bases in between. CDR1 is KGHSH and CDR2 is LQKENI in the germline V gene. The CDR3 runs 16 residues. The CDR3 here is CASSPASGGMNTEAFF. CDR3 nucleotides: TGTGCCAGCTCACCAGCTTCGGGGGGTATGAACACTGAAGCTTTCTTT.

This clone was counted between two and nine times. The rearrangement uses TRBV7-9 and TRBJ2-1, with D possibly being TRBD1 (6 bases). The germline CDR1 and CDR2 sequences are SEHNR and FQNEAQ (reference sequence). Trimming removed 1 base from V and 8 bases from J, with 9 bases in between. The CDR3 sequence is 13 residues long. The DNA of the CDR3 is TGTGCCAGCAGCTTAGGAGGGGGTTATGAGCAGTTCTTC. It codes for CASSLGGGYEQFF.

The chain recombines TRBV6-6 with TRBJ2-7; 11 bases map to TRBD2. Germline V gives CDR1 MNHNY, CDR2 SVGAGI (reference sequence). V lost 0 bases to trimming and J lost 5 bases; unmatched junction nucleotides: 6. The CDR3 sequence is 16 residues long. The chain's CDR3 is CASSYSLAGGLDEQYF. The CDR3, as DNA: TGTGCCAGCAGTTACTCTCTAGCGGGAGGACTCGACGAGCAGTACTTC.

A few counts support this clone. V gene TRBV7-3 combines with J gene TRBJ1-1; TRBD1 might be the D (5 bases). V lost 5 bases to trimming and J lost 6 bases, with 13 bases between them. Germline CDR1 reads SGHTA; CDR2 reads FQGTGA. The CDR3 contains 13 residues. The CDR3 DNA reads TGTGCCAGCAGCATCAGGGTGAGGTCTGAAGCTTTCTTT. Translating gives CASSIRVRSEAFF.